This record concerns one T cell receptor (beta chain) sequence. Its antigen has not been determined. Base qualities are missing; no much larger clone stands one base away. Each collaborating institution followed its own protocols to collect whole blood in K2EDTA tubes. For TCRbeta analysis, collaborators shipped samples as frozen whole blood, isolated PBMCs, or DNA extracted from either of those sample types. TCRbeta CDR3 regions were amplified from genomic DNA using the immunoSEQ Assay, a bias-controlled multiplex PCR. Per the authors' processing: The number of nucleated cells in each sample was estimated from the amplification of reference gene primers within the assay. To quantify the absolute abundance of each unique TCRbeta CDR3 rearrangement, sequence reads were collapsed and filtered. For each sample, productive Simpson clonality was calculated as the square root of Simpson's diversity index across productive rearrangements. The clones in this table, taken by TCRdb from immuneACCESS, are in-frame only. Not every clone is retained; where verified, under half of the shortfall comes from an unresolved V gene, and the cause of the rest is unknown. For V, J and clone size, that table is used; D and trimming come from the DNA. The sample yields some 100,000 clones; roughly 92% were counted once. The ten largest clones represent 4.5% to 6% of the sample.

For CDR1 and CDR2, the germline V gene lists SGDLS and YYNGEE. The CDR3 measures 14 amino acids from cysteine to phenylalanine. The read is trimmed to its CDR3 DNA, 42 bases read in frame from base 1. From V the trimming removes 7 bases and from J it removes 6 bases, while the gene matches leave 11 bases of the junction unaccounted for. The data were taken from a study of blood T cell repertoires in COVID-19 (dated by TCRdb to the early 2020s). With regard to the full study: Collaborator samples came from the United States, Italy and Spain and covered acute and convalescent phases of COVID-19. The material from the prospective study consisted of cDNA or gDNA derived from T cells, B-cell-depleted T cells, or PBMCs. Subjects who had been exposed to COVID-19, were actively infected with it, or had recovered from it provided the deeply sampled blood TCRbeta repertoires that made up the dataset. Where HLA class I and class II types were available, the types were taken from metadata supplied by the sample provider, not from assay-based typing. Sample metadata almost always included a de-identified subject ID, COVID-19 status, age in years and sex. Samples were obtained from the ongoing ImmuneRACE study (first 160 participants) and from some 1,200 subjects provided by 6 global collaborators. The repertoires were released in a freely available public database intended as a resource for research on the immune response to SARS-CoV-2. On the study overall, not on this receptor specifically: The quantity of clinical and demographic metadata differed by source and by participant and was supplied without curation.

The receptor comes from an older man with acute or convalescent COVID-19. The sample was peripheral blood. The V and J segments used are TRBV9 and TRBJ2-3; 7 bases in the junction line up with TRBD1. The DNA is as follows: TGTGCCAGCCATAAAAGGGGGCGGTCGGATACGCAGTATTTT. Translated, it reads CASHKRGRSDTQYF.